The 8 T cell receptor beta chains listed next were all sequenced from one sample in a study of shared clonotypes between healthy human individuals. Some clones are missing from TCRdb's copy, which holds only in-frame ones; the method was immunoSEQ multiplex PCR. The sample includes roughly 300,000 clones, around four fifths of them seen just once. Source material: memory CD4+ T cells sorted from blood. Subset reported: CD45RA-negative fraction. These TCRs come from a man aged 25 to 45 in good health.

This clone was detected a few times. The rearrangement joins TRBV11-2 to TRBJ2-1; TRBD2 matches 10 bases. The CDR3 is 14 amino acids. Germline V gene sequence: CDR1 SGHAT, CDR2 FQNNGV. The trim removed 5 bases at V and 2 bases at J, leaving 0 bases unmatched. The CDR3 spells CASSLAGAYNEQFF. The CDR3 nucleotides are TGTGCCAGCAGCCTAGCGGGAGCCTACAATGAGCAGTTCTTC.

The V and J genes are TRBV6-4 and TRBJ2-2; D gene unclear. Per germline, CDR1 MRHNA and CDR2 SNTAGT. This CDR3 spans 12 amino acids. Trimming took off 7 bases at V and 5 bases at J, with 8 bases between the two ends. In DNA form, the CDR3 reads TGTGCCAGCAACGATGGGACCGGGGAGCTGTTTTTT. Its protein product is CASNDGTGELFF.

This clone came up many times. The chain joins TRBV7-2 to TRBJ2-7, with 9 bases aligning to TRBD2. The CDR3 is made up of 17 amino acids. CDR1 and CDR2 (germline): SGHTA, FQGNSA. V lost 1 base to trimming and J lost 4 bases; unmatched junction nucleotides: 11. The chain's CDR3 is CASSLVPSGTAGYEQYF. Here the CDR3 DNA reads TGTGCCAGCAGCTTAGTGCCTAGCGGGACGGCGGGGTACGAGCAGTACTTC.

The gene calls are TRBV11-2 and TRBJ1-2; TRBD1 might be the D (5 bases). V was cut by 0 bases and J by 8 bases, with 10 bases left in between. The length of the CDR3 is 13 residues. Germline CDR1 SGHAT, CDR2 FQNNGV. The CDR3 is CASSLEAGFGYTF. In nucleotides, the CDR3 is TGTGCCAGCAGCTTAGAGGCAGGGTTCGGCTACACCTTC. The full variable domain, rest sourced from reference TRBV11-2 and TRBJ1-2, is EAGVAQSPRYKIIEKRQSVAFWCNPISGHATLYWYQQILGQGPKLLIQFQNNGVVDDSQLPKDRFSAERLKGVDSTLKIQPAKLEDSAVYLCASSLEAGFGYTFGSGTRLTVV.

This chain connects TRBV5-1 to TRBJ2-3, with TRBD2 identical over 13 bases. With 2 bases clipped from V and 4 bases from J, the junction kept 4 bases outside the gene matches. Germline assignment: CDR1 SGHRS and CDR2 YFSETQ. The CDR3 totals 16 residues. CDR3 loop: CASSFQGLAGADTQYF. The DNA of the CDR3 is TGCGCCAGCAGCTTTCAAGGACTAGCGGGAGCAGATACGCAGTATTTT. Filled out from reference TRBV5-1 and TRBJ2-3, the complete variable domain reads KAGVTQTPRYLIKTRGQQVTLSCSPISGHRSVSWYQQTPGQGLQFLFEYFSETQRNKGNFPGRFSGRQFSNSRSEMNVSTLELGDSALYLCASSFQGLAGADTQYFGPGTRLTVL.

The genes are TRBV27 and TRBJ2-1; a possible D gene is TRBD2 (6 bases). V shed 6 bases and J shed 8 bases, with 17 bases lying between them. The CDR3 contains 14 residues. Germline values: CDR1 MNHEY, CDR2 SMNVEV (reference sequence). The CDR3 is CASRRDFRVDEQFF. The CDR3 region has the DNA TGTGCCAGCAGACGGGACTTTAGGGTAGATGAGCAGTTCTTC.

The V gene is TRBV5-1, the J gene TRBJ2-5, with D perhaps TRBD1 (6 bases). The CDR3 spans 15 residues. Per the germline V gene, CDR1 is SGHRS and CDR2 is YFSETQ. Between the trimmed V and J ends, which lost 3 bases and 2 bases, there was a span of 14 bases. This CDR3 reads CASSSTGRPQETQYF. CDR3 nucleotides: TGCGCCAGCAGCTCGACAGGACGACCACAAGAGACCCAGTACTTC.

The rearrangement links TRBV5-1 to TRBJ1-2; 9 bases fit TRBD1. Losses at the gene ends were 4 bases for V and 4 bases for J; bases not matched to a gene: 8. The CDR3 loop spans 15 amino acids. The germline V gene has CDR1 SGHRS and CDR2 YFSETQ. CDR3 in DNA: TGCGCCAGCAGCCTTTTGGACAGGGGTAGCTATGGCTACACCTTC. This encodes CASSLLDRGSYGYTF.